The entry that follows covers one T cell receptor beta chain sequence. These data are taken from a study of glioma-infiltrating T cells after dendritic cell vaccination. Overall study context: Autologous tumor lysate-pulsed dendritic cell vaccination was given between about 2002 and 2013. Monocyte-derived dendritic cells, cultured less than 8 days with IL-4 and GM-CSF, were pulsed with autologous tumor lysate.

Between the trimmed V and J ends, which lost 6 bases and 0 bases, there was a span of 18 bases. This CDR3 contains 17 residues. Germline lookup yields CDR1 SGHAT and CDR2 FQNNGV. Generated by immunoSEQ multiplex PCR, the TCRdb table keeps only in-frame clones and is missing some. The sample has 100,000 or so clones; 90% are singletons. The time point was: after dendritic cell vaccination, including at tumor progression/relapse. Before vaccination, two weeks after the third vaccination, and at progression, PBMC were collected. This material consisted of blood, taken after dendritic cell vaccination. The source of this sequence is a human donor with glioblastoma. The chain has TRBV11-2 and TRBJ2-1; D is possibly TRBD2 (5 bases). The CDR3 nucleotides are TGTGCCAGCAGTCAAAATGGAGGACCGGGCTCCTACAATGAGCAGTTCTTC. As protein: CASSQNGGPGSYNEQFF.